The clone carrying this TCR beta chain was observed a handful of times. This sample was taken from a study of shared T cell receptors in the human thymus. The CDR3 consists of 16 residues. CDR1 SEHNR and CDR2 FQNEAQ come from the germline V gene (reference sequence). Trimming removed 1 base from V and 10 bases from J; junction bases left unmatched: 10. TCRdb's table, derived via immunoSEQ multiplex PCR, lists solely in-frame clones and lacks some. This table holds roughly 660,000 clones, roughly 90% found once. The same sample was also used in a study of human thymus T cells. That publication notes: Having corrective surgery for congenital heart defects, healthy Finnish infants were the ones who donated. Thymus tissue was removed during corrective cardiac surgery. Among thymic and blood repertoires, usage of V and J genes appeared biased.

The chain couples TRBV7-9 to TRBJ2-1, with TRBD2 identical over 10 bases. The source material was thymocytes. The clonotype was recovered from a boy less than two years old with a congenital heart defect. In DNA, the CDR3 is TGTGCCAGCAGCTTAGATCTAGCGGGAGATATTGGGGAGCAGTTCTTC. Translation: CASSLDLAGDIGEQFF.